This TCR beta chain was sequenced in a study of T cells in Graves' hyperthyroidism and ophthalmopathy. General study points: Among thyroid clonotypes expanded above 0.001, most also appeared in blood.

Trimming took off 8 bases at V and 2 bases at J, with 13 bases between the two ends. This CDR3 is built from 14 residues. Germline V gene sequence: CDR1 MNHNS, CDR2 SASEGT. RNA transcripts provided the source from which TCR beta CDR3 regions were amplified. Using the HTBI primer set, a first-round RT-PCR was run on the TCR CDR3. TCRdb reanalysed the multiplex PCR reads using MiXCR and keeps one entry per CDR3 protein. The sample lists roughly 700,000 distinct CDR3 sequences; 17% were seen once. Ten or more counts support this clonotype. Antigen: not known. Absence of ophthalmopathy progression within 18 months defined stable Graves' hyperthyroidism. Disease duration under 2 months; hyperthyroidism patients were aged 18 to 65. The source of the PBMCs was 10 ml of fresh peripheral blood.

Sequenced input: blood. The TCR originated in a man over 45 with Graves' hyperthyroidism. The V call is TRBV6-1, the J call TRBJ1-3; D ambiguous. The CDR3, as DNA: TGTGCCAGCGCAGTCTACCAGACTGGAAACACCATATATTTT. Its translation is CASAVYQTGNTIYF.